The clone carrying this T cell receptor beta chain was seen a few times. The PCR used 60 Vbeta and 13 Jbeta primers. Sequencing used immunoSEQ multiplex PCR; TCRdb keeps in-frame clones, though not all of them. This table holds about 120,000 clones, about three fifths found once. Germline CDR1 SQVTM, CDR2 ANQGSEA. V was pared by 4 bases and J by 8 bases, with 16 bases between. The CDR3 length is 13 residues. The data belong to a study of cytomegalovirus exposure and HLA in healthy donors. On the study more broadly: Early release data held about 85 million unique TCRs from HLA-typed donors.

Sequenced input: PBMCs. The receptor's source is a woman aged 40 to 50 in good health and CMV-seropositive. This chain joins TRBV29-1 and TRBJ2-3, with D possibly being TRBD2 (7 bases). The CDR3 sequence: CSVGAGGPSTQYF. Here the CDR3 DNA reads TGCAGCGTTGGGGCCGGGGGGCCGTCTACGCAGTATTTT.